This T cell receptor beta chain was obtained from a study of beta chain features in type 1 diabetes. Study summary: The study found patients and healthy donors alike in age, gender and cell yields. All samples together contributed more than 90,000,000 sorted cells for examination. Study conclusions and caveats: All four CD4+ subsets of Type 1 diabetes patients contained TCRB CDR3s that were moderately but significantly shorter.

The length of the CDR3 is 14 residues. Germline CDR1 is KGHSH and CDR2 is LQKENI. J was trimmed by 4 bases and V by 7 bases; bases with no gene match: 7. In regard to this clone: The target antigen is unknown.

Cell sorting via CD45RO/CCR7/CD25/CD127/CD95/CD27 was performed to obtain CD4+ naive, central memory, regulatory and stem cell-like memory cells. Of the isolated RNA, all was reverse transcribed, and so the sequenced material was expressed TCRB transcripts. The repertoire was sequenced with immunoSEQ multiplex PCR; TCRdb's copy has only in-frame clones and lacks some. The sample lists about 53,000 clones, 55% to 70% occurring once. The J gene is TRBJ1-5, the V gene TRBV18; TRBD1 aligns across 7 bases. Sequenced material: stem cell memory CD4+ T cells from blood. The source of this sequence is a woman younger than 45 with type 1 diabetes. The CDR3 nucleotides are TGTGCCAGCTGGAGGGGGCAAACAAATCAGCCCCAGCATTTT. Protein: CASWRGQTNQPQHF.